This TCR beta chain appears in the sequencing data of a study of monozygotic twins with inflammatory bowel disease. This CDR3 has 15 residues. Per germline, CDR1 SGHRS and CDR2 YFSETQ. TCRdb reprocessed the 5' RACE reads and stores each CDR3 protein as one record, lacking DNA. This table holds a few hundred thousand distinct CDR3 sequences. The TCR was taken from a human donor with ulcerative colitis or Crohn's disease, or a healthy co-twin of an affected twin (not recorded which). The chain links TRBV5-1 to TRBJ2-7; checking the TCRdb D call of TRBD1 is not possible without DNA. Sequencing input: blood. The CDR3 is CASSENRGPSYEQYF. The entire variable domain, with the rest obtained from reference TRBV5-1 and TRBJ2-7, is as follows: KAGVTQTPRYLIKTRGQQVTLSCSPISGHRSVSWYQQTPGQGLQFLFEYFSETQRNKGNFPGRFSGRQFSNSRSEMNVSTLELGDSALYLCASSENRGPSYEQYFGPGTRLTVT.